This T cell receptor (beta chain) came from a study of post-analysis software for immune sequencing data. Turning to the study itself: Patients had relapsing-remitting, secondary progressive or progressive-relapsing multiple sclerosis; some lacked subtype.

With respect to this clonotype: What it recognizes is unknown. The junction differs from germline at one of its ends, possibly a read error.

Included in the TCR beta cDNA libraries were unique molecular identifiers. A population of roughly 0.9 to 11 million T cells gave rise to a few hundred thousand cDNA molecules. TCRdb reprocessed the PCR reads via MiXCR and lists one record per CDR3 protein. The sample lists about 430,000 distinct CDR3 sequences; about 39% were seen once. Findings and caveats of the study: Samples from a shared batch, those prepared together, strongly co-clustered by F measure. Included in a set of a few TRBV segments more frequent in patients than controls were TRBV5-6, TRBV5-1 and TRBV20-1. There was significantly lower normalized Chao1 diversity in multiple sclerosis patients than in controls.

The CDR3 loop spans 12 amino acids. Germline-derived CDR1 and CDR2 are ENHRY and SYGVKD. The source of this sequence is a girl under 10 years old with multiple sclerosis. The sample taken for sequencing was blood. The rearrangement uses TRBV10-3 and TRBJ2-1; D is perhaps TRBD1 (7 bases). Here the CDR3 reads CATSPGGNEQFF. DNA for the CDR3: TGTGCCACCAGTCCAGGGGGGAATGAGCAGTTCTTC.